Below are 18 T cell receptor beta chains sequenced from a single sample in a study of human T cells and chemical hapten exposure. TCRdb processed the RACE reads anew with MiXCR; each CDR3 protein has one entry. Of approximately 88,000 distinct CDR3 sequences listed, around 13% are singletons. The time point here: patch test 3, about 24 weeks after DPC sensitization. Noted treatment: therapeutic diphenylcyclopropenone sensitization with weekly scalp DPC. Source: whole blood, taken in connection with sensitization to the hapten diphenylcyclopropenone (DPC). The receptors originated from a woman aged 50 to 65 with alopecia areata. Some clones in this sample may be carry-over from other donors' samples.

The CDR3 protein is CSVTTSGLKETQYF. The CDR3 nucleotides are TGCAGCGTCACCACTAGCGGCCTGAAAGAGACCCAGTACTTC. The chain combines TRBV29-1 with TRBJ2-5; 8 nucleotides line up with TRBD2. Germline assignment: CDR1 SQVTM and CDR2 ANQGSEA. This CDR3 contains 14 residues. Trimming cost V 6 bases and J 3 bases; bases outside gene matches: 9.

This clonotype has more than one count but fewer than ten. V is TRBV6-5 and J is TRBJ1-4; a possible D gene is TRBD1 (5 bases). The CDR3 extends over 15 amino acids. Per the germline V gene, CDR1 is MNHEY and CDR2 is SVGAGI. Trimming stripped 6 bases from V and 0 bases from J, with 11 bases between. The CDR3 is CASRRGVSTNEKLFF. The CDR3 nucleotides read TGTGCCAGCAGGCGGGGGGTCTCAACTAATGAAAAACTGTTTTTT.

This clonotype was seen at least ten times. The chain links TRBV19 to TRBJ1-5, with TRBD1 matching 9 bases. The length of the CDR3 is 14 residues. The germline gives CDR1 LNHDA, CDR2 SQIVND (reference sequence). Trimming cost V 8 bases and J 5 bases; bases outside gene matches: 7. CDR3 residues: CASGLGQGHQPQHF. The CDR3 DNA follows: TGTGCCAGTGGGTTGGGACAGGGTCATCAGCCCCAGCATTTT. The whole variable domain, remainder taken from reference TRBV19 and TRBJ1-5, is DGGITQSPKYLFRKEGQNVTLSCEQNLNHDAMYWYRQDPGQGLRLIYYSQIVNDFQKGDIAEGYSVSREKKESFPLTVTSAQKNPTAFYLCASGLGQGHQPQHFGDGTRLSIL.

This clonotype was picked up a small number of times. The CDR3, as DNA: TGCAGCGGAGTATATAGATCGTCCGGGGAGCTGTTTTTT. Protein sequence: CSGVYRSSGELFF. This chain links TRBV29-1 with TRBJ2-2; no clear D gene. Per germline, CDR1 SQVTM and CDR2 ANQGSEA. The length of the CDR3 is 13 residues. V dropped 7 bases and J dropped 6 bases, with 15 bases sitting between them.

The chain joins TRBV10-3 to TRBJ1-1, with 8 nucleotides matching TRBD1. CDR3 length: 14 amino acids. Germline values: CDR1 ENHRY, CDR2 SYGVKD. The trim removed 11 bases at V and 2 bases at J, leaving 10 bases unmatched. The CDR3 sequence: CASSTGTGNTEAFF. CDR3 DNA: TGTGCCTCTTCCACCGGGACAGGTAACACTGAAGCTTTCTTT.

The sample holds many counts of this clonotype. The chain recombines TRBV20-1 with TRBJ2-1; tentative D call: TRBD2 (5 bases). Germline V gene data show CDR1 as DFQATT and CDR2 as SNEGSKA (reference sequence). V was trimmed by 6 bases and J by 3 bases, leaving 12 bases between them. This CDR3 contains 13 residues. The CDR3 DNA is TGCAGTGCGGGCCAACTAGTCTACAATGAGCAGTTCTTC. Encoded protein: CSAGQLVYNEQFF.

The chain is built from TRBV7-2 and TRBJ1-1, with D possibly matching TRBD1 (5 bases). V was cut by 3 bases and J by 4 bases, with 12 bases left in between. From germline, CDR1 is SGHTA and CDR2 FQGNSA. This CDR3 spans 14 amino acids. CDR3 region: CASSLIGGGTEAFF. CDR3 in DNA: TGTGCCAGCAGCTTGATTGGGGGAGGCACTGAAGCTTTCTTT.

In this sample, this clonotype turned up many times. V is TRBV29-1 and J is TRBJ2-3; D is possibly TRBD1 or TRBD2 (5 bases each). From germline, CDR1 is SQVTM and CDR2 ANQGSEA. Trimming shortened V by 5 bases and J by 0 bases, and 12 bases separated the two germline ends. The CDR3 loop spans 14 amino acids. The CDR3 loop is CSVQTGQSTDTQYF. CDR3 in DNA: TGCAGCGTTCAGACGGGGCAGAGCACAGATACGCAGTATTTT.

This clonotype was observed a few times. The chain couples TRBV6-5 to TRBJ2-7; a possible D gene is TRBD1 (5 bases). Germline V CDR1 and CDR2: MNHEY, SVGAGI. The CDR3 length is 13 residues. Trimming left V 6 bases short and J 1 base short, with 10 bases between. The chain's CDR3 is CASRETDSYEQYF. The CDR3 DNA is TGTGCCAGCAGAGAGACAGATTCCTACGAGCAGTACTTC.

The chain joins TRBV20-1 to TRBJ2-3; 7 bases line up with TRBD1. After removal of 5 bases from V and 0 bases from J, the junction contained 2 bases not matched to a gene. Germline V gene lookup returns CDR1 DFQATT and CDR2 SNEGSKA (reference sequence). The CDR3 sequence is 13 residues long. The CDR3 spells CSAGTDSTDTQYF. CDR3 coding DNA: TGCAGTGCTGGGACAGATAGCACAGATACGCAGTATTTT.

This clonotype appeared many times. V usage is TRBV19 and J usage is TRBJ2-1, with 9 nucleotides matching TRBD2. In germline, CDR1 is LNHDA, CDR2 SQIVND (reference sequence). The CDR3 totals 15 residues. Trimming took 6 bases from V and 6 from J; bases not matched to a gene: 9. Here the CDR3 DNA reads TGTGCCAGTAGCGAGGGCGGGAGGGTTGTCAATGAGCAGTTCTTC. It translates to CASSEGGRVVNEQFF.

This clonotype was counted a few times. This chain connects TRBV5-5 to TRBJ2-1; the match to TRBD2 covers 10 bases. CDR1 is SGHKS, CDR2 YYEKEE, per germline (reference sequence). The junction had 10 bases not matched to a gene; V was cut back by 4 bases and J by 6 bases. The CDR3 is 16 residues long. The CDR3 DNA follows: TGTGCCAGCAGCCAACTCTCTAGCGGGGGTGGCAATGAGCAGTTCTTC. This sequence encodes CASSQLSSGGGNEQFF.

This clonotype was picked up many times. The chain employs TRBV2 and TRBJ1-2; the match to TRBD1 covers 7 bases. Germline trimming cut 6 bases from V and 3 bases from J; bases unmatched to any gene: 1. The CDR3 is made up of 12 amino acids. CDR1 and CDR2 from the germline V gene are SNHLY and FYNNEI. The CDR3 loop is CASSGTDYGYTF. The CDR3 DNA reads as TGTGCCAGCAGCGGGACAGACTATGGCTACACCTTC.

This clonotype was counted many times. This chain connects TRBV11-2 to TRBJ1-2; no definite D call. CDR3 size: 14 residues. V gave up 4 bases and J gave up 4 bases, with 13 bases separating them. Germline V gives CDR1 SGHAT, CDR2 FQNNGV. The CDR3 sequence is CASSSTRTPYGYTF. The CDR3 bases are TGTGCCAGCAGCTCAACCCGAACCCCCTATGGCTACACCTTC.

The chain recombines TRBV29-1 with TRBJ2-1; tentative D call: TRBD2 (7 bases). V lost 7 bases and J 0 bases, leaving 13 bases between the germline ends. Germline V gene sequence: CDR1 SQVTM, CDR2 ANQGSEA. This CDR3 is 14 amino acids long. The CDR3 loop is CSAEGDYSYNEQFF. CDR3 nucleotides: TGCAGCGCCGAGGGGGACTACTCCTACAATGAGCAGTTCTTC.

The chain is built from TRBV13 and TRBJ2-1, with D perhaps TRBD1 or TRBD2 (5 bases each). The length of the CDR3 is 16 residues. Trimming stripped 4 bases from V and 1 base from J, with 14 bases between. The germline V gene has CDR1 PRHDT and CDR2 FYEKMQ (reference sequence). DNA of the CDR3: TGTGCCAGCAGCTCTAGAGGGGCCCCTTCCTACAATGAGCAGTTCTTC. Translated, it gives CASSSRGAPSYNEQFF. Filled out from reference TRBV13 and TRBJ2-1, the complete variable domain reads AAGVIQSPRHLIKEKRETATLKCYPIPRHDTVYWYQQGPGQDPQFLISFYEKMQSDKGSIPDRFSAQQFSDYHSELNMSSLELGDSALYFCASSSRGAPSYNEQFFGPGTRLTVL.

This clonotype was picked up many times. CDR3 nucleotides: TGTGCCAGCTCACCCTTTACAGGGTCTTCCACAGATACGCAGTATTTT. It specifies CASSPFTGSSTDTQYF. The chain couples TRBV18 to TRBJ2-3; TRBD1 is a possible D gene (6 bases). The CDR3 has 16 amino acids. V was trimmed by 3 bases and J by 2 bases, leaving 15 bases between them. Germline loops: CDR1 KGHSH, CDR2 LQKENI. The whole variable domain, filled in from reference TRBV18 and TRBJ2-3, reads NAGVMQNPRHLVRRRGQEARLRCSPMKGHSHVYWYRQLPEEGLKFMVYLQKENIIDESGMPKERFSAEFPKEGPSILRIQQVVRGDSAAYFCASSPFTGSSTDTQYFGPGTRLTVL.

Concerning this clonotype itself: A much more abundant neighbour one base away suggests this may be a read error. This chain connects TRBV30 to TRBJ1-1; TRBD1 might be the D (5 bases). The CDR3 extends over 13 amino acids. Germline V CDR1 and CDR2: GTSNPN, SVGIG (reference sequence). The CDR3 DNA sequence: TGTGCCCGGAGTGCCGACAGGAACACTGAAGCTTTCTTT. This sequence encodes CARSADRNTEAFF.